Presented here are 32 T cell receptor beta chains from one specimen sequenced in a study of T cells in localized non-small cell lung cancer. The protocol was immunoSEQ multiplex PCR, while the TCRdb copy is restricted to in-frame clones and leaves out a portion. The sample lists around 78,000 clones; 80% were seen once. Sequencing was performed on peripheral blood, taken before any cancer treatment. The receptors derive from a female donor older than 55 with stage I lung adenocarcinoma.

The chain uses TRBV19 and TRBJ1-2; perhaps TRBD1 as D (6 bases). The CDR3 consists of 16 residues. Germline values: CDR1 LNHDA, CDR2 SQIVND (reference sequence). Between the trimmed V and J ends, which lost 7 bases and 2 bases, there was a span of 20 bases. As DNA, the CDR3 is TGTGCCAGTACCCTATTATATGGTGGACAGAACTATGGCTACACCTTC. Translating gives CASTLLYGGQNYGYTF.

The table lists this clone with a count of one. This sequence joins TRBV5-1 and TRBJ2-6; no clear D. Germline CDR1 and CDR2: SGHRS and YFSETQ. V lost 0 bases, J lost 12 bases, and 10 bases lay in between. This CDR3 contains 13 residues. CDR3 region: CASSLEGTSVLTF. For the CDR3, the DNA is TGCGCCAGCAGCTTGGAGGGCACTTCCGTCCTGACTTTC.

The V and J genes are TRBV11-2 and TRBJ1-2; no reliable D call. Germline V gene data show CDR1 as SGHAT and CDR2 as FQNNGV. V dropped 5 bases and J dropped 3 bases, with 13 bases sitting between them. This CDR3 spans 14 amino acids. CDR3 protein: CASSVGGPHYGYTF. The CDR3 nucleotides read TGTGCCAGCAGCGTCGGAGGCCCACACTATGGCTACACCTTC.

The genes are TRBV6-6 and TRBJ1-1, with unresolved D. Germline CDR1 and CDR2: MNHNY and SVGAGI (reference sequence). V lost 0 bases and J 0 bases, leaving 5 bases between the germline ends. The CDR3 is 14 residues long. The CDR3 here is CASSYSQMNTEAFF. The CDR3 nucleotides are TGTGCCAGCAGTTACTCCCAGATGAACACTGAAGCTTTCTTT.

The chain has TRBV5-4 and TRBJ2-1; 10 bases agree with TRBD2. This CDR3 is 16 amino acids long. The V segment lost 1 base and the J segment 8 bases; nucleotides outside the gene matches: 9. Germline lookup yields CDR1 SGHNT and CDR2 YYREEE (reference sequence). The CDR3 nucleotides read TGTGCCAGCAGCTTGAGCGCGGCTAGCGGGGGTCATGAGCAGTTCTTC. Residues: CASSLSAASGGHEQFF.

V is TRBV19 and J is TRBJ2-7, with 9 bases lining up with TRBD1. Germline CDR1 reads LNHDA; CDR2 reads SQIVND (reference sequence). With 6 bases clipped from V and 1 base from J, the junction kept 7 bases outside the gene matches. CDR3 length: 15 residues. This chain's CDR3 is CASSPGTGSSYEQYF. CDR3 sequence (DNA): TGTGCCAGTAGCCCCGGGACAGGGTCGTCCTACGAGCAGTACTTC.

The rearrangement links TRBV9 to TRBJ2-5; D might be TRBD1 or TRBD2, each matching 5 bases. The CDR3 is made up of 14 amino acids. Trimming shortened V by 2 bases and J by 4 bases, and 12 bases separated the two germline ends. The germline CDR1 and CDR2 sequences are SGDLS and YYNGEE. The CDR3 sequence: CASSVSGTSETQYF. The CDR3 nucleotides read TGTGCCAGCAGCGTTTCCGGGACGTCAGAGACCCAGTACTTC.

The chain recombines TRBV4-3 with TRBJ1-1, with 8 positions matching TRBD1. Germline CDR1 is LGHNA and CDR2 is YSLEER. CDR3 length: 14 amino acids. J gave up 7 bases and V 1 base, and 5 bases lay outside the gene matches. The CDR3 reads CASSQARGTGEAFF. CDR3 DNA sequence: TGCGCCAGCAGCCAAGCACGAGGGACAGGTGAAGCTTTCTTT.

V gene TRBV16 combines with J gene TRBJ2-1, with TRBD1 matching over 9 bases. The J segment lost 6 bases and the V segment lost 4 bases, leaving 19 bases of the junction unmatched. This CDR3 has 19 amino acids. Germline V gene data show CDR1 as KGHSY and CDR2 as FQNENV. The CDR3: CASSRIHTGGDFSGNEQFF. Written as DNA, the CDR3 is TGTGCCAGCAGCCGAATACACACAGGGGGCGATTTTTCAGGCAATGAGCAGTTCTTC.

The chain combines TRBV6-5 with TRBJ1-6; D gene uncertain. The CDR3 runs to 15 residues. Germline CDR1 and CDR2: MNHEY and SVGAGI. V dropped 4 bases and J dropped 0 bases, with 7 bases sitting between them. The CDR3 bases are TGTGCCAGCAGTTCCCTAAGCTCCTATAATTCACCCCTCCACTTT. Encoded protein: CASSSLSSYNSPLHF.

This rearrangement joins TRBV5-1 to TRBJ2-6; D not certain. Germline assignment: CDR1 SGHRS and CDR2 YFSETQ. V lost 7 bases and J 6 bases, leaving 5 bases between the germline ends. The CDR3 has 11 amino acids. This CDR3 reads CASAQANVLTF. The CDR3 bases are TGCGCCAGCGCCCAGGCCAACGTCCTGACTTTC.

V and J are TRBV7-9 and TRBJ1-4; TRBD1 might be the D (6 bases). Trimming shortened V by 5 bases and J by 7 bases, and 14 bases separated the two germline ends. The germline V gene encodes CDR1 SEHNR and CDR2 FQNEAQ (reference sequence). The CDR3 loop spans 14 amino acids. The CDR3 DNA reads as TGTGCCAGCAGCCGACCCCCAGGGGTTGAAAAACTGTTTTTT. Amino acid sequence: CASSRPPGVEKLFF.

V gene TRBV5-4 combines with J gene TRBJ1-5; no clear D. V dropped 0 bases and J dropped 7 bases, with 11 bases sitting between them. The CDR3 spans 14 residues. Germline V CDR1 and CDR2: SGHNT, YYREEE (reference sequence). DNA for the CDR3: TGTGCCAGCAGCTTGGTCGGCGCGGACCAGCCCCAGCATTTT. Its translation: CASSLVGADQPQHF.

The V and J genes are TRBV4-2 and TRBJ1-2, with D unclear. The length of the CDR3 is 15 residues. V lost 0 bases and J lost 4, with 12 bases in between. Germline V gene data show CDR1 as LGHNA and CDR2 as YNFKEQ. CDR3 DNA sequence: TGTGCCAGCAGCCAAGATATGGAAACGGCCTATGGCTACACCTTC. Protein: CASSQDMETAYGYTF.

The CDR3 DNA reads TGCGCCAGCGGTACCGGGGGGAGGAATGAGCAGTTCTTC. Residues: CASGTGGRNEQFF. This chain joins TRBV5-1 and TRBJ2-1, with TRBD2 identical over 7 bases. This CDR3 is 13 amino acids long. The germline V gene encodes CDR1 SGHRS and CDR2 YFSETQ. Trimming took 7 bases from V and 7 from J; bases not matched to a gene: 8.

V gene TRBV9 combines with J gene TRBJ1-1, with 8 bases lining up with TRBD1. CDR1 is SGDLS, CDR2 YYNGEE, per germline. This CDR3 region has 16 residues. V shed 4 bases and J 6 bases; nucleotides not matched to a gene: 14. In DNA form, the CDR3 reads TGTGCCAGCAGCACGCACTCCGGGACAGGCGGACCTGAAGCTTTCTTT. It specifies CASSTHSGTGGPEAFF. The whole variable domain, filled in from reference TRBV9 and TRBJ1-1, reads DSGVTQTPKHLITATGQRVTLRCSPRSGDLSVYWYQQSLDQGLQFLIQYYNGEERAKGNILERFSAQQFPDLHSELNLSSLELGDSALYFCASSTHSGTGGPEAFFGQGTRLTVV.

This clone appeared a few times. The chain recombines TRBV28 with TRBJ2-1; D uncertain. The CDR3 totals 13 residues. Germline CDR1 reads MDHEN; CDR2 reads SYDVKM. Deletions cut 8 bases from V and 0 bases from J, with 8 bases between. DNA of the CDR3: TGTGCCAGCGAAATGAGCTCCTACAATGAGCAGTTCTTC. Protein sequence: CASEMSSYNEQFF.

The sample holds one count of this clone. J is TRBJ1-1 and V is TRBV7-3; D may be TRBD1 (5 bases). CDR3 length equals 14 residues. V was trimmed by 1 base and J by 7 bases, leaving 13 bases between them. Germline loops: CDR1 SGHTA, CDR2 FQGTGA. This CDR3 reads CASSLNGVTVEAFF. The DNA of the CDR3 is TGTGCCAGCAGCTTAAATGGGGTGACAGTTGAAGCTTTCTTT.

The chain links TRBV11-2 to TRBJ1-1; TRBD1 agrees at 7 bases. CDR3 size: 16 residues. Trimming took 2 bases from V and 6 from J; bases not matched to a gene: 12. The germline V gene encodes CDR1 SGHAT and CDR2 FQNNGV. In DNA form, the CDR3 reads TGTGCCAGCAGCTTACCCTTGACAGGGAGGGGGTCTGAAGCTTTCTTT. It is translated as CASSLPLTGRGSEAFF.

The V call is TRBV28, the J call TRBJ1-6; D call uncertain. This CDR3 has 13 amino acids. Trimming took 2 bases from V and 9 from J, leaving 8 bases between them. CDR1 and CDR2 from the germline V gene are MDHEN and SYDVKM. This chain's CDR3 is CASSLVGLSPLHF. The CDR3 nucleotides read TGTGCCAGCAGTTTAGTCGGGCTTTCACCCCTCCACTTT.

The chain is built from TRBV7-2 and TRBJ2-2; D is unclear. Trimming removed 1 base at V and 10 bases at J, with 10 bases between. Germline assignment: CDR1 SGHTA and CDR2 FQGNSA. The CDR3 is made up of 13 amino acids. This CDR3 reads CASSLVGLQELFF. The CDR3 nucleotides are TGTGCCAGCAGCTTAGTCGGGCTTCAGGAGCTGTTTTTT.

This clone has more than one count but fewer than ten. The genes are TRBV18 and TRBJ2-3; D is unclear. The CDR3 covers 14 residues. V gave up 2 bases and J gave up 0 bases, with 6 bases separating them. Per germline, CDR1 KGHSH and CDR2 LQKENI. The CDR3: CASSPEASTDTQYF. The CDR3 region has the DNA TGTGCCAGCTCACCAGAAGCGAGCACAGATACGCAGTATTTT. The complete variable domain, with remaining parts taken from reference TRBV18 and TRBJ2-3, reads NAGVMQNPRHLVRRRGQEARLRCSPMKGHSHVYWYRQLPEEGLKFMVYLQKENIIDESGMPKERFSAEFPKEGPSILRIQQVVRGDSAAYFCASSPEASTDTQYFGPGTRLTVL.

This clone was observed a single time. The V and J genes are TRBV7-2 and TRBJ2-3; D remains unclear. The germline CDR1 and CDR2 sequences are SGHTA and FQGNSA. This CDR3 is built from 14 residues. The ends were cut back, 0 bases at V and 2 bases at J, with 6 bases in the middle. The CDR3 DNA reads TGTGCCAGCAGCTTAGCCGCAAACACAGATACGCAGTATTTT. Its protein is CASSLAANTDTQYF.

The chain employs TRBV7-2 and TRBJ1-5; TRBD1 is a possible D gene (5 bases). This CDR3 has 15 residues. Germline CDR1 is SGHTA and CDR2 is FQGNSA. The V and J ends lost 4 bases and 2 bases respectively, with 12 bases between them. This CDR3 reads CASSSQGSGNQPQHF. In nucleotides, the CDR3 is TGTGCCAGCAGCTCTCAGGGTTCGGGCAATCAGCCCCAGCATTTT.

The CDR3 region has the DNA TGCGCCAGCAGCCCGGACGCCGGATCCAACTATGGCTACACCTTC. It translates to CASSPDAGSNYGYTF. The genes are TRBV5-1 and TRBJ1-2; D gene unclear. Trimming took off 4 bases at V and 2 bases at J, with 15 bases between the two ends. CDR3 length equals 15 residues. Per germline, CDR1 SGHRS and CDR2 YFSETQ.

The chain joins TRBV7-9 to TRBJ1-4; a weak D match, TRBD1 (5 bases). CDR1 is SEHNR and CDR2 is FQNEAQ in the germline V gene (reference sequence). V lost 7 bases and J lost 8, with 20 bases in between. The CDR3 has 15 residues. The CDR3 bases are TGTGCCAGCATCAGGGCAGGTAGTGAACGGGAAAAACTGTTTTTT. This encodes CASIRAGSEREKLFF.

This rearrangement joins TRBV14 to TRBJ2-7, with TRBD1 as a possible D gene (6 bases). The length of the CDR3 is 15 residues. Looked up from germline, CDR1 is SGHDN and CDR2 is FVKESK. Trimming stripped 4 bases from V and 6 bases from J, with 19 bases between. CDR3 in DNA: TGTGCCAGCAGCCTAGAATTGGGCGGACAGTTCGAGCAGTACTTC. It codes for CASSLELGGQFEQYF.

V and J are TRBV30 and TRBJ1-5, with TRBD1 identical over 9 bases. This CDR3 comprises 15 residues. CDR1 GTSNPN and CDR2 SVGIG come from the germline V gene (reference sequence). Losses at the gene ends were 5 bases for V and 3 bases for J; bases not matched to a gene: 8. The CDR3 bases are TGTGCCTGGGCCACAGGGGGCATTGTCAATCAGCCCCAGCATTTT. Its translation is CAWATGGIVNQPQHF.

The chain couples TRBV28 to TRBJ1-1; 8 bases align to TRBD1. The CDR3 is 16 residues long. Germline trimming cut 4 bases from V and 5 bases from J; bases unmatched to any gene: 12. The V gene's germline CDR1 is MDHEN and CDR2 SYDVKM. In nucleotides, the CDR3 is TGTGCCAGCAGTTCCCGGACAGGGCCCGGGCGAACTGAAGCTTTCTTT. This codes for CASSSRTGPGRTEAFF.

This chain joins TRBV10-3 and TRBJ2-1; weak D call: TRBD1 (5 bases). V was clipped by 9 bases and J by 0 bases, with 9 bases between them. Germline assignment: CDR1 ENHRY and CDR2 SYGVKD. This CDR3 region has 13 residues. CDR3 sequence: CAIQESSYNEQFF. The CDR3 region has the DNA TGTGCCATACAGGAGAGCTCCTACAATGAGCAGTTCTTC.

The chain couples TRBV4-1 to TRBJ1-2; D is undetermined. The CDR3 covers 16 residues. Germline V lookup: CDR1 MGHRA, CDR2 YSYEKL. V lost 0 bases to trimming and J lost 5 bases, with 16 bases between them. CDR3 region: CASSQDGRRTAYGYTF. Written as DNA, the CDR3 is TGCGCCAGCAGCCAAGACGGGCGTAGGACTGCGTATGGCTACACCTTC.

The chain couples TRBV13 to TRBJ1-2; 11 bases fit TRBD1. CDR1 is PRHDT and CDR2 is FYEKMQ in the germline V gene (reference sequence). The CDR3 runs to 15 residues. With V trimmed by 6 bases and J by 7 bases, 10 bases remained unmatched. CDR3 region: CASSSDRGRIVGYTF. The CDR3 region has the DNA TGTGCCAGCAGTTCGGACAGGGGGCGGATAGTTGGCTACACCTTC. The whole variable domain, filled in from reference TRBV13 and TRBJ1-2, reads AAGVIQSPRHLIKEKRETATLKCYPIPRHDTVYWYQQGPGQDPQFLISFYEKMQSDKGSIPDRFSAQQFSDYHSELNMSSLELGDSALYFCASSSDRGRIVGYTFGSGTRLTVV.